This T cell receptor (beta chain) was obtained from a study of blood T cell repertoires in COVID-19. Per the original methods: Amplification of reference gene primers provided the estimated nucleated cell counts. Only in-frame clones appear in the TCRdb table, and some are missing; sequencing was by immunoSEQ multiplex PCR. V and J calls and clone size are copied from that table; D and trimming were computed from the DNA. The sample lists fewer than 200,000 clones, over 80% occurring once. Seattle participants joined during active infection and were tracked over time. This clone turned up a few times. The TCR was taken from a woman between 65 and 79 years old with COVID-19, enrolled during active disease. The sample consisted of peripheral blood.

In DNA form, the CDR3 reads TGTGCCAGCAGTTACTCGGGCGGGAGTCCCAATGAGCAGTTCTTC. Translated: CASSYSGGSPNEQFF. The V and J genes are TRBV6-5 and TRBJ2-1; the match to TRBD2 covers 7 bases. The ends lost 0 bases at V and 6 bases at J; junction bases unmatched: 5. The CDR3 is 15 amino acids. The germline gives CDR1 MNHEY, CDR2 SVGAGI.